Below are 26 T cell receptor beta chains sequenced from a single sample in a study of tumor-infiltrating lymphocytes in oesophageal squamous cell carcinoma. TCRdb used MiXCR to reprocess the PCR reads, holding one entry per CDR3 protein. This table holds roughly 14,000 distinct CDR3 sequences, roughly half found once. The sequencing input was blood. These receptors all stem from a male donor with esophageal squamous cell carcinoma.

The chain uses TRBV28 and TRBJ1-6; the D is unclear. This CDR3 region has 14 residues. The germline CDR1 and CDR2 sequences are MDHEN and SYDVKM. V dropped 2 bases and J dropped 14 bases, with 16 bases sitting between them. The CDR3 DNA follows: TGTGCCAGCAGTTTAATTCAGAGTCCGGCTTCCCTCCACTTT. It specifies CASSLIQSPASLHF.

This clonotype has at least ten counts. A much bigger clone sits one base away, suggesting this may be a read error. The V call is TRBV7-9, the J call TRBJ2-3, with D tentatively TRBD2 (5 bases). The CDR3 has 13 residues. V lost 7 bases to trimming and J lost 14 bases, with 22 bases between them. Germline CDR1 is SEHNR and CDR2 is FQNEAQ (reference sequence). The CDR3 coding sequence is TGTGCCAGCACCTGGACCTCCACCGGGGAGCTGTATTTT. The encoded protein is CASTWTSTGELYF.

The V gene is TRBV28, the J gene TRBJ2-1; D call uncertain. The DNA end is a closer match to TRBJ2-3, so the J assignment may be wrong. The germline CDR1 and CDR2 sequences are MDHEN and SYDVKM. This CDR3 region has 15 residues. CDR3 DNA: TGTGCCAGCAGTTTCCTCTCGGCTAGCACAGATACGCAGTATTTT. The encoded protein is CASSFLSASTDTQYF.

V is TRBV7-2 and J is TRBJ2-1, with 13 bases aligning to TRBD2. The DNA end favors TRBJ2-7, so the J call may be wrong. Germline lookup yields CDR1 SGHTA and CDR2 FQGNSA. The CDR3 sequence is 17 residues long. The CDR3 nucleotides read TGTGCCAGCAGCCAAGGACTAGCGGGAGTCCTGTCCTACGAGCAGTACTTC. It encodes CASSQGLAGVLSYEQYF.

Worth noting for this clonotype: Here the CDR3 omits its conserved ending phenylalanine or tryptophan, so a read error is the likely source. No DNA is shown, since the ends of the CDR3 on it are uncertain; the CDR3 is the one TCRdb lists. The J gene is TRBJ2-5, the V gene TRBV7-2; the listed D gene, TRBD1, was not tested against the DNA. The CDR3 spans 17 amino acids, including both terminal residues. The germline V gene has CDR1 SGHTA and CDR2 FQGNSA. CDR3 region: CASSLVAGEDQPQHFGD.

The V and J genes are TRBV7-6 and TRBJ2-1; 8 positions agree with TRBD2. The CDR3 is 16 amino acids. Germline V gives CDR1 SGHVS, CDR2 FNYEAQ. V lost 1 base to trimming and J lost 8 bases; unmatched junction nucleotides: 10. The CDR3 loop reads CASSLEAGTRVDEQFF. The DNA of the CDR3 is TGTGCCAGCAGCTTAGAGGCGGGGACTAGAGTGGATGAGCAGTTCTTC.

Judged by abundance, this clonotype is medium-sized. The chain has TRBV7-3 and TRBJ2-3, with 8 bases that match TRBD2. The germline CDR1 and CDR2 sequences are SGHTA and FQGTGA. V lost 5 bases and J lost 6; bases outside the gene matches: 4. The CDR3 has 13 residues. The chain's CDR3 is CASSGTRVDTQYF. CDR3 nucleotide sequence: TGTGCCAGCAGCGGGACTAGGGTGGATACGCAGTATTTT.

V and J are TRBV4-1 and TRBJ2-7, with D possibly TRBD1 on 7 matching bases. V dropped 4 bases and J dropped 6 bases, with 16 bases sitting between them. CDR3 size: 14 residues. Looked up from germline, CDR1 is MGHRA and CDR2 is YSYEKL. The CDR3 loop reads CASSPPDREAEQYF. DNA for the CDR3: TGCGCCAGCAGCCCCCCCGACAGGGAGGCCGAGCAGTACTTC.

This clonotype was seen ten or more times. This sequence joins TRBV24-1 and TRBJ2-1; 10 bases map to TRBD1. The J call may be incorrect, as the DNA end agrees better with TRBJ2-7. CDR1 is KGHDR and CDR2 is SFDVKD in the germline V gene. CDR3 length: 17 residues. The DNA of the CDR3 is TGTGCCACCAGTGATTCATCCGGGACAGGGGCCTACAATGAGCAGTACTTC. It encodes CATSDSSGTGAYNEQYF.

This clonotype was observed at least ten times. The V and J genes are TRBV6-1 and TRBJ2-7; 13 bases fit TRBD2. Germline V gene sequence: CDR1 MNHNS, CDR2 SASEGT. The CDR3 covers 15 residues. The J segment lost 4 bases and the V segment lost 6 bases, leaving 6 bases of the junction unmatched. The CDR3 loop reads CASSRTSGRAYEQYF. CDR3 bases: TGTGCCAGCAGCCGTACTAGCGGGAGGGCTTACGAGCAGTACTTC.

This clonotype was counted between two and nine times. CDR3 bases: TGCGCCAGCAGCCGAGGGACAGGGGGCAGGGAGCAGTTCTTC. Protein sequence: CASSRGTGGREQFF. The chain joins TRBV4-1 to TRBJ2-1, with 12 positions matching TRBD1. J lost 10 bases, V lost 4 bases, and 5 bases had no gene match. The germline V gene has CDR1 MGHRA and CDR2 YSYEKL. The CDR3 contains 14 residues.

This clonotype has more than one count but fewer than ten. The chain uses TRBV27 and TRBJ2-5; D is unresolved. With the DNA end fitting TRBJ2-7 better, the J assignment may be wrong. The germline V gene encodes CDR1 MNHEY and CDR2 SMNVEV (reference sequence). CDR3 length: 12 residues. The CDR3 protein is CASTSGSYEQYF. CDR3 nucleotide sequence: TGTGCCAGCACGTCTGGCTCCTACGAGCAGTACTTC.

This chain connects TRBV7-8 to TRBJ2-5; possibly TRBD1 for D (6 bases). CDR3 size: 15 residues. The germline V gene has CDR1 SGHVS and CDR2 FQNEAQ. V lost 4 bases and J 5 bases, leaving 17 bases between the germline ends. The CDR3 nucleotides read TGTGCCAGCAGCTCTTCCGGGACAATGAGGGAGACCCAGTACTTC. Translated: CASSSSGTMRETQYF.

This clonotype was detected ten times or more. This chain joins TRBV10-2 and TRBJ2-3, with TRBD1 identical over 7 bases. Germline V gene data show CDR1 as WSHSY and CDR2 as SAAADI. V shed 6 bases and J 2 bases; nucleotides not matched to a gene: 5. This CDR3 has 14 residues. The CDR3 reads CASSRDSPTDTQYF. CDR3 DNA sequence: TGCGCCAGCAGCCGGGACAGCCCCACAGATACGCAGTATTTT.

This clonotype was seen repeatedly, ten times or more. The chain combines TRBV10-3 with TRBJ1-3, with D perhaps matching TRBD1 (6 bases). Per germline, CDR1 ENHRY and CDR2 SYGVKD. V was shortened by 8 bases and J by 0 bases, with 11 bases between the two germline ends. The CDR3 sequence is 14 residues long. CDR3 in amino acids: CAISPGASGNTIYF. As DNA, the CDR3 is TGTGCCATCTCCCCAGGGGCCTCTGGAAACACCATATATTTT.

This clonotype has ten or more counts. The chain uses TRBV28 and TRBJ1-2; D gene uncertain. Germline loops: CDR1 MDHEN, CDR2 SYDVKM. Deletions cut 2 bases from V and 3 bases from J, with 10 bases between. This CDR3 comprises 14 residues. CDR3 nucleotides: TGTGCCAGCAGTTTAGAGGCAAACTACTATGGCTACACCTTC. This sequence encodes CASSLEANYYGYTF.

Turning to this clonotype: In this CDR3 the conserved last residue, phenylalanine or tryptophan, is missing, so a read error is likely. No DNA is shown, since the ends of the CDR3 on it are uncertain; the CDR3 is the one TCRdb lists. J is TRBJ2-6 and V is TRBV2; the table's D call, TRBD1, has no DNA check behind it. The CDR3 is 17 residues long, ends included. In germline, CDR1 is SNHLY, CDR2 FYNNEI. The CDR3 loop reads CASRFLDSGRYEQYFGA.

This chain links TRBV12-3 or TRBV12-4 with TRBJ2-4, with D unresolved. The closer fit of TRBJ2-7 to the DNA end suggests the J call may be wrong. The CDR3 runs 16 residues. The CDR3 DNA reads TGTGCCAGCAGTTTAGTCCCCAGCAGCCTTAGGAACGAGCAGTACTTC. Translating gives CASSLVPSSLRNEQYF.

This clonotype was seen more than once but under ten times. This is likely a read error, given that the CDR3 carries no conserved phenylalanine or tryptophan at its end. Because the CDR3's place on the DNA is in doubt, the DNA is left out and the CDR3 is given as listed by TCRdb. The chain combines TRBV7-3 with TRBJ1-1; TRBD1, the D gene given by the table, was not confirmed from the DNA. Ends included, the CDR3 has 16 residues. The germline gives CDR1 SGHTA, CDR2 FQGTGA. The CDR3 region is CASSPETVPTSSTSGQ.

The V call is TRBV12-3 or TRBV12-4, the J call TRBJ1-4, with 8 positions matching TRBD1. There are 15 residues in the CDR3. Trimming removed 5 bases from V and 2 bases from J; junction bases left unmatched: 4. The CDR3 DNA is TGTGCCAGCAGTGACAGGGGATCGACTAATGAAAAACTGTTTTTT. Its translation is CASSDRGSTNEKLFF.

This clonotype was detected many times. The gene calls are TRBV28 and TRBJ2-7; no clear D. The CDR3 extends over 12 amino acids. V was pared by 5 bases and J by 3 bases, with 8 bases between. The germline gives CDR1 MDHEN, CDR2 SYDVKM. The CDR3 coding sequence is TGTGCCAGCAGTCGCGATCGCTACGAGCAGTACTTC. As protein: CASSRDRYEQYF.

The V call is TRBV12-3 or TRBV12-4, the J call TRBJ2-7; 10 bases match TRBD2. The CDR3 consists of 14 residues. J was trimmed by 2 bases and V by 3 bases; bases with no gene match: 1. The CDR3: CASSFSGGAYEQYF. The CDR3 region has the DNA TGTGCCAGCAGTTTCAGCGGGGGGGCCTACGAGCAGTACTTC.

This clonotype appeared a few times. V gene TRBV16 combines with J gene TRBJ2-2; D perhaps matches TRBD2 (5 bases). Germline loops: CDR1 KGHSY, CDR2 FQNENV. CDR3 length: 13 amino acids. Trimming removed 2 bases at V and 6 bases at J, with 7 bases between. The DNA for the CDR3 is TGTGCCAGCAGCCAAACCGGGGCCGGGGAGCTGTTTTTT. Its translation is CASSQTGAGELFF.

This clonotype showed up many times. V and J are TRBV27 and TRBJ2-7, with TRBD2 matching 8 bases. The germline V gene has CDR1 MNHEY and CDR2 SMNVEV (reference sequence). CDR3 length equals 15 residues. Trimming at V came to 0 bases and at J to 2 bases, leaving 3 bases not matched to a gene. The CDR3 coding sequence is TGTGCCAGCAGTTTATCCGGGACTAGTGCCTACGAGCAGTACTTC. Translation: CASSLSGTSAYEQYF.

This clonotype was seen at least ten times. The rearrangement uses TRBV27 and TRBJ2-2; D unresolved. The CDR3 spans 13 residues. V lost 1 base and J 8 bases, leaving 8 bases between the germline ends. Germline V gene data show CDR1 as MNHEY and CDR2 as SMNVEV (reference sequence). The DNA for the CDR3 is TGTGCCAGCAGTTTATTGGGCTCGGGGGAGCTGTTTTTT. Amino acids: CASSLLGSGELFF.

The V gene is TRBV16, the J gene TRBJ1-1, with D possibly being TRBD1 (5 bases). Trimming pared 4 bases from V and 6 bases from J, leaving 18 bases between. The CDR3 loop spans 15 amino acids. Germline lookup yields CDR1 KGHSY and CDR2 FQNENV. CDR3: CASSRSRDLNAEAFF. In nucleotides, the CDR3 is TGTGCCAGCAGCCGTTCCCGGGACTTGAATGCTGAAGCTTTCTTT.